The 32 T cell receptor beta chains below all came from one sample that was sequenced in a study of T-cell reconstitution after alpha-beta-depleted transplantation in children. Library preparation (for TCRbeta) was performed with unique molecular identifiers. TCRdb used MiXCR to reprocess the PCR reads, holding one entry per CDR3 protein. The repertoire has roughly 790,000 distinct CDR3 sequences, 15% to 20% of them found once; the top ten carry roughly 5%. Sequencing used PBMCs, mostly from graft donor cells, obtained 360 days after TCRalphabeta/CD19-depleted stem cell transplant. The receptors stem from a male patient younger than 18 who had a stem cell transplant for acute lymphoblastic leukemia, so the T cells may come from the graft donor.

This clonotype came up a few times. J is TRBJ2-3 and V is TRBV10-2; D assignment may be TRBD1 or TRBD2 (6 bases each). The V end was cut by 3 bases, the J end by 9 bases, with 16 bases between. Per the germline V gene, CDR1 is WSHSY and CDR2 is SAAADI. CDR3 length: 14 amino acids. The CDR3 region is CASSEWLRGTTQYF. For the CDR3, the DNA is TGCGCCAGCAGTGAATGGCTCCGGGGGACAACGCAGTATTTT.

This sequence joins TRBV3-1 and TRBJ2-3; 8 bases are shared with TRBD2. The CDR3 length is 18 residues. Trimming took 4 bases from V and 3 from J; bases not matched to a gene: 15. Per the germline V gene, CDR1 is LGHDT and CDR2 is YNNKEL (reference sequence). In DNA, the CDR3 is TGTGCCAGCAGCCCCCCCCTACTAAGCGGGAGAATGACAGATACGCAGTATTTT. Its protein is CASSPPLLSGRMTDTQYF.

This clonotype was observed a few times. The genes are TRBV12-3 or TRBV12-4 and TRBJ2-2; 10 bases match TRBD2. J lost 7 bases, V lost 6 bases, and 17 bases had no gene match. CDR3 length: 18 amino acids. Here the CDR3 DNA reads TGTGCCAGCAGCCCAACCTCGCCAGCGGGAGGGCCTAACGGGGAGCTGTTTTTT. It encodes CASSPTSPAGGPNGELFF.

This clonotype was observed a handful of times. The chain uses TRBV3-1 and TRBJ2-7; 10 bases match TRBD2. Trimming cost V 6 bases and J 2 bases; bases outside gene matches: 4. The CDR3 covers 14 residues. Germline loops: CDR1 LGHDT, CDR2 YNNKEL (reference sequence). CDR3 loop: CASRGLANTYEQYF. The CDR3 nucleotides are TGTGCCAGCAGGGGACTAGCGAACACCTACGAGCAGTACTTC.

The gene calls are TRBV7-3 and TRBJ2-1; 13 bases agree with TRBD2. The germline V gene encodes CDR1 SGHTA and CDR2 FQGTGA. The CDR3 extends over 15 amino acids. With 4 bases clipped from V and 8 bases from J, the junction kept 5 bases outside the gene matches. The CDR3 is CASSSEGLAGDEQFF. DNA for the CDR3: TGTGCCAGCAGCTCAGAAGGACTAGCGGGAGATGAGCAGTTCTTC.

This clonotype has just a few counts. The chain has TRBV20-1 and TRBJ2-1, with 13 bases fitting TRBD2. Germline CDR1 DFQATT, CDR2 SNEGSKA (reference sequence). This CDR3 is built from 15 residues. V lost 2 bases, J lost 10 bases, and 8 bases stayed unmatched. The CDR3: CSARTSGRAVGEQFF. CDR3 nucleotides: TGCAGTGCTAGAACTAGCGGGAGGGCAGTAGGGGAGCAGTTCTTC.

This clonotype was observed at least ten times. This chain uses TRBV4-1 with TRBJ1-1; D is unresolved. The V gene's germline CDR1 is MGHRA and CDR2 YSYEKL. The V end lost 1 base, the J end lost 0 bases, and 3 bases lay between the germline ends. CDR3 size: 13 residues. The CDR3 protein is CASSQVLNTEAFF. In nucleotides, the CDR3 is TGCGCCAGCAGCCAAGTTTTGAACACTGAAGCTTTCTTT.

This clonotype occurred a few times. The chain uses TRBV20-1 and TRBJ2-4, with D perhaps being TRBD1 or TRBD2 (5 bases each). CDR1 and CDR2 from the germline V gene are DFQATT and SNEGSKA (reference sequence). V was cut by 2 bases and J by 12 bases, with 20 bases left in between. The CDR3 totals 14 residues. The CDR3 sequence: CSARTWSRAGGQYF. CDR3 DNA sequence: TGCAGTGCTAGAACCTGGTCGCGGGCTGGGGGTCAGTACTTC.

This clonotype was seen more than once but under ten times. The rearrangement uses TRBV12-3 or TRBV12-4 and TRBJ2-3; D tentatively fits TRBD1 or TRBD2 (5 bases each). Trimming pared 3 bases from V and 6 bases from J, leaving 13 bases between. The CDR3 spans 14 residues. The CDR3 region is CASSFAGALDTQYF. For the CDR3, the DNA is TGTGCCAGCAGTTTCGCCGGGGCACTGGATACGCAGTATTTT.

This clonotype was recorded at least ten times. The chain uses TRBV12-3 or TRBV12-4 and TRBJ2-3; D possibly corresponds to TRBD1 (6 bases). V lost 6 bases and J lost 4, with 14 bases in between. This CDR3 is 14 amino acids long. CDR3 sequence reads: CASSPRGTPDTQYF. CDR3 in DNA: TGTGCCAGCAGCCCAAGGGGGACACCAGATACGCAGTATTTT.

This clonotype has a count of ten or more. This sequence joins TRBV18 and TRBJ1-5; perhaps TRBD1 as D (6 bases). CDR1 is KGHSH, CDR2 LQKENI, per germline. There are 15 residues in the CDR3. With 5 bases removed from V and 3 bases from J, the gap between germline ends came to 14 bases. Written as DNA, the CDR3 is TGTGCCAGCTCATCAAGGACAGCACCCAATCAGCCCCAGCATTTT. This sequence encodes CASSSRTAPNQPQHF.

This clonotype has at least ten counts. V usage is TRBV5-1 and J usage is TRBJ2-3; 13 bases line up with TRBD2. The CDR3 length is 16 residues. Trimming cost V 6 bases and J 3 bases; bases outside gene matches: 7. The germline V gene encodes CDR1 SGHRS and CDR2 YFSETQ. CDR3 bases: TGCGCCAGCAATCGGCGGACTAGCGGGAGTACAGATACGCAGTATTTT. Its translation is CASNRRTSGSTDTQYF.

There are a few counts of this clonotype. This chain links TRBV3-1 with TRBJ2-1; D tentatively fits TRBD1 or TRBD2 (5 bases each). The CDR3 has 13 residues. With 0 bases removed from V and 8 bases from J, the gap between germline ends came to 8 bases. Germline values: CDR1 LGHDT, CDR2 YNNKEL (reference sequence). CDR3 region: CASSQERGYEQFF. In DNA form, the CDR3 reads TGTGCCAGCAGCCAAGAGAGGGGCTATGAGCAGTTCTTC.

This clonotype turned up a few times. The rearrangement links TRBV27 to TRBJ1-6; weak D call: TRBD1 (6 bases). The V end lost 2 bases, the J end lost 7 bases, and 9 bases lay between the germline ends. CDR3 length equals 14 residues. Germline loops: CDR1 MNHEY, CDR2 SMNVEV (reference sequence). Written as DNA, the CDR3 is TGTGCCAGCAGTTTAGACAGGCCCAATTCACCCCTCCACTTT. Amino acid sequence: CASSLDRPNSPLHF.

In this sample, this clonotype turned up many times. The V call is TRBV5-1, the J call TRBJ2-3; D could derive from TRBD1 or TRBD2 (5 bases each). CDR3 length equals 15 residues. Germline loops: CDR1 SGHRS, CDR2 YFSETQ. The V end lost 0 bases, the J end lost 6 bases, and 14 bases lay between the germline ends. Here the CDR3 reads CASSLGDSGPDTQYF. Here the CDR3 DNA reads TGCGCCAGCAGCTTGGGCGACAGCGGCCCGGATACGCAGTATTTT.

In its sample, this clonotype was seen a few times. The CDR3 nucleotides read TGTGCCAGCAGCTTAGGCGTACGTCTCGGCACTGAAGCTTTCTTT. As protein: CASSLGVRLGTEAFF. The gene calls are TRBV7-6 and TRBJ1-1, with D uncertain. V shed 1 base and J shed 4 bases, with 13 bases lying between them. Per the germline V gene, CDR1 is SGHVS and CDR2 is FNYEAQ. The CDR3 is made up of 15 amino acids.

The chain uses TRBV4-1 and TRBJ2-2; 11 bases align to TRBD2. Germline assignment: CDR1 MGHRA and CDR2 YSYEKL. The CDR3 is 18 residues long. Germline trimming cut 3 bases from V and 3 bases from J; bases unmatched to any gene: 9. This chain's CDR3 is CASSHRPLAGDDTGELFF. The CDR3 nucleotides read TGCGCCAGCAGCCACCGTCCACTAGCGGGAGATGACACCGGGGAGCTGTTTTTT.

In this sample, this clonotype turned up a few times. The chain employs TRBV5-1 and TRBJ2-5, with TRBD1 matching over 9 bases. CDR1 SGHRS and CDR2 YFSETQ come from the germline V gene. This CDR3 is 17 amino acids long. V lost 3 bases to trimming and J lost 2 bases; unmatched junction nucleotides: 11. The CDR3 loop is CASSSMSGTGSQETQYF. The DNA of the CDR3 is TGCGCCAGCAGCTCAATGTCCGGGACAGGGAGTCAAGAGACCCAGTACTTC.

This clonotype was detected a few times. The rearrangement joins TRBV7-3 to TRBJ2-1; 7 nucleotides line up with TRBD1. CDR3 size: 14 residues. V trimming: 3 bases; J trimming: 6 bases; junction bases outside the gene matches: 5. Germline V gene lookup returns CDR1 SGHTA and CDR2 FQGTGA. The chain's CDR3 is CASSFVRGINEQFF. The CDR3 region has the DNA TGTGCCAGCAGCTTTGTCAGGGGGATCAATGAGCAGTTCTTC.

The table lists this clonotype with many counts. The V call is TRBV20-1, the J call TRBJ2-1; 7 bases agree with TRBD2. Germline loops: CDR1 DFQATT, CDR2 SNEGSKA (reference sequence). There are 15 residues in the CDR3. Germline trimming cut 2 bases from V and 4 bases from J; bases unmatched to any gene: 8. Here the CDR3 DNA reads TGCAGTGCTAGAAGACCTAGCGGCCGTTACAATGAGCAGTTCTTC. Translation: CSARRPSGRYNEQFF.

This clonotype has ten or more counts. The rearrangement links TRBV4-2 to TRBJ2-1; D remains ambiguous. Germline V CDR1 and CDR2: LGHNA, YNFKEQ. There are 17 residues in the CDR3. Trimming took 0 bases from V and 7 from J, leaving 19 bases between them. CDR3 protein: CASSQDKFATDRNEQFF. CDR3 nucleotide sequence: TGTGCCAGCAGCCAAGATAAATTCGCCACGGACCGGAATGAGCAGTTCTTC.

The chain joins TRBV9 to TRBJ2-1; 13 bases are a match to TRBD2. V was clipped by 0 bases and J by 8 bases; unmatched bases: 5. The CDR3 sequence is 16 residues long. Germline CDR1 is SGDLS and CDR2 is YYNGEE. CDR3 protein: CASSVGGLAGFDEQFF. The CDR3 coding sequence is TGTGCCAGCAGCGTAGGGGGACTAGCGGGATTCGATGAGCAGTTCTTC.

This clonotype was recorded a few times. V and J are TRBV5-8 and TRBJ1-1; unclear D gene. Germline loops: CDR1 SGHTS, CDR2 YDEGEE. Deletions cut 0 bases from V and 10 bases from J, with 13 bases between. CDR3 length equals 13 residues. This chain's CDR3 is CASSLAVGWRAFF. The CDR3 DNA reads as TGTGCCAGCAGCTTGGCCGTGGGGTGGCGAGCTTTCTTT. The complete variable domain, with remaining parts taken from reference TRBV5-8 and TRBJ1-1, reads EAGVTQSPTHLIKTRGQQATLRCSPISGHTSVYWYQQALGLGLQFLLWYDEGEERNRGNFPPRFSGRQFPNYSSELNVNALELEDSALYLCASSLAVGWRAFFGQGTRLTVV.

This clonotype was seen repeatedly, ten times or more. J is TRBJ2-7 and V is TRBV10-3; D not resolved. The germline gives CDR1 ENHRY, CDR2 SYGVKD. The CDR3 length is 14 residues. V was shortened by 2 bases and J by 4 bases, with 12 bases between the two germline ends. CDR3 DNA sequence: TGTGCCATCAGTGAGCCGAAATACAGTTACGAGCAGTACTTC. Residues: CAISEPKYSYEQYF.

This clonotype has just a few counts. The chain employs TRBV20-1 and TRBJ2-1; 9 bases map to TRBD2. The length of the CDR3 is 15 residues. The trim removed 5 bases at V and 5 bases at J, leaving 10 bases unmatched. Germline V lookup: CDR1 DFQATT, CDR2 SNEGSKA (reference sequence). DNA for the CDR3: TGCAGTGCTCCCGATCCGGGACTAGCTGACAATGAGCAGTTCTTC. Translating it yields CSAPDPGLADNEQFF.

This clonotype showed up just a few times. The CDR3 bases are TGCAGCGTTGAAAAGGACGGCGATACGCAGTATTTT. Its translation is CSVEKDGDTQYF. The V gene is TRBV29-1, the J gene TRBJ2-3; D is unclear. Trimming took off 2 bases at V and 6 bases at J, with 9 bases between the two ends. The CDR3 runs 12 residues. Germline-derived CDR1 and CDR2 are SQVTM and ANQGSEA.

This clonotype was detected many times. The V call is TRBV5-1, the J call TRBJ2-5; D may correspond to TRBD1 or TRBD2 (6 bases each). The CDR3 loop spans 13 amino acids. The V gene lost 7 bases and the J gene lost 5 bases, with 15 bases spanning the gap. Germline V gene lookup returns CDR1 SGHRS and CDR2 YFSETQ. CDR3 loop: CASRPLGGETQYF. The CDR3 bases are TGCGCCAGCCGGCCACTAGGGGGGGAGACCCAGTACTTC. Combining the CDR3 with reference TRBV5-1 and TRBJ2-5 gives the whole variable domain KAGVTQTPRYLIKTRGQQVTLSCSPISGHRSVSWYQQTPGQGLQFLFEYFSETQRNKGNFPGRFSGRQFSNSRSEMNVSTLELGDSALYLCASRPLGGETQYFGPGTRLLVL.

This clonotype has just a few counts. V gene TRBV10-1 combines with J gene TRBJ2-7; the D gene is possibly TRBD2 (5 bases). Per germline, CDR1 WNHNN and CDR2 SYGVQD (reference sequence). V gave up 5 bases and J gave up 2 bases, with 16 bases separating them. The CDR3 has 15 residues. Here the CDR3 reads CASSRSGAYAYEQYF. CDR3 sequence (DNA): TGCGCCAGCAGTCGCAGCGGAGCTTATGCCTACGAGCAGTACTTC.

The gene calls are TRBV5-1 and TRBJ2-7; D is undetermined. Trimming stripped 2 bases from V and 5 bases from J, with 11 bases between. This CDR3 is built from 13 residues. The germline V gene has CDR1 SGHRS and CDR2 YFSETQ. The CDR3 reads CASSFGRFNEQYF. CDR3 coding DNA: TGCGCCAGCAGCTTTGGCAGGTTCAACGAGCAGTACTTC.

The chain joins TRBV5-1 to TRBJ2-5; D gene unclear. Trimming stripped 4 bases from V and 6 bases from J, with 13 bases between. Germline V gives CDR1 SGHRS, CDR2 YFSETQ. The CDR3 runs 13 residues. DNA for the CDR3: TGCGCCAGCAGCAGGGCAGGACGGAAGACCCAGTACTTC. It is translated as CASSRAGRKTQYF.

This clonotype was counted a few times. As DNA, the CDR3 is TGTGCCAGCAGACAGGGGGCAGGTGAAAAACTGTTTTTT. This codes for CASRQGAGEKLFF. This rearrangement joins TRBV6-1 to TRBJ1-4; 9 positions agree with TRBD1. The CDR3 has 13 residues. Germline V lookup: CDR1 MNHNS, CDR2 SASEGT. Trimming at V came to 6 bases and at J to 7 bases, leaving 3 bases not matched to a gene.

The rearrangement joins TRBV9 to TRBJ2-2; D unclear. The CDR3 consists of 16 residues. Per the germline V gene, CDR1 is SGDLS and CDR2 is YYNGEE. The V end lost 0 bases, the J end lost 6 bases, and 15 bases lay between the germline ends. The CDR3 spells CASSVVKGNLPGELFF. Here the CDR3 DNA reads TGTGCCAGCAGCGTAGTTAAGGGAAATCTGCCCGGGGAGCTGTTTTTT.